This T cell receptor (beta chain) is drawn from a study of cytomegalovirus exposure and HLA in healthy donors. PCR employed 60 Vbeta and 13 Jbeta primers. The method was immunoSEQ multiplex PCR; TCRdb's version includes in-frame clones alone and lacks a portion of them. The table includes some 120,000 clones, 74% detected once. Overall study findings and caveats: Most of the TCR beta V segments (in an earlier analysis) were productive either about 87% or about 30% of the time. As was reported, the classifier diagnosed cytomegalovirus status with high specificity and sensitivity.

In regard to this clone: Antigen specificity is unknown.

The CDR3 covers 15 residues. With 4 bases removed from V and 0 bases from J, the gap between germline ends came to 14 bases. In germline, CDR1 is SGHRS, CDR2 YFSETQ. Source material: PBMCs. This sequence was found in a woman between 45 and 65 years old in good health and CMV-seropositive. V and J are TRBV5-1 and TRBJ2-7; tentative D call: TRBD1 (6 bases). The CDR3 is CASSPAGQYSYEQYF. Written as DNA, the CDR3 is TGCGCCAGCAGCCCAGCAGGACAGTACTCCTACGAGCAGTACTTC.